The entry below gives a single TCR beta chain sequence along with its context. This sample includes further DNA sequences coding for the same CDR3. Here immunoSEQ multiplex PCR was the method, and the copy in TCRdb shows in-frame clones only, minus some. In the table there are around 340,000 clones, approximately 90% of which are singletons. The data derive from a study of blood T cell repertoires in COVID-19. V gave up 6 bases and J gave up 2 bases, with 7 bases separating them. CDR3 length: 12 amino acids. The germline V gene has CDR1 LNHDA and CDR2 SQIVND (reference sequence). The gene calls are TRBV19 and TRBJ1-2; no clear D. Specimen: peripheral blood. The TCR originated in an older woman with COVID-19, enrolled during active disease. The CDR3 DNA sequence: TGTGCCAGTAGCCCGGGGAACTATGGCTACACCTTC. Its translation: CASSPGNYGYTF. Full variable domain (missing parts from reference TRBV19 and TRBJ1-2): DGGITQSPKYLFRKEGQNVTLSCEQNLNHDAMYWYRQDPGQGLRLIYYSQIVNDFQKGDIAEGYSVSREKKESFPLTVTSAQKNPTAFYLCASSPGNYGYTFGSGTRLTVV.